The next 16 T cell receptor beta chains were all read from a single sample in a study of post-analysis software for immune sequencing data. Tagging with unique molecular identifiers was a feature of the TCR beta cDNA libraries. TCRdb reprocessed the PCR reads via MiXCR and lists one record per CDR3 protein. This sample has approximately 730,000 distinct CDR3 sequences, with roughly 27% found just once. Study-level results: Included in a set of five TRBV segments more frequent in patients than controls were TRBV5-6, TRBV5-1 and TRBV20-1.

Their cognate antigens are unknown. Sequencing was done on a sample of blood. Receptor source: a girl aged 10 to 17 with multiple sclerosis.

At least ten counts were recorded for this clonotype. This chain links TRBV12-3 or TRBV12-4 with TRBJ2-7; TRBD1 agrees at 9 bases. The CDR3 is made up of 17 amino acids. V lost 7 bases, J lost 3 bases, and 16 bases stayed unmatched. The chain's CDR3 is CASTIRSSGTGNYEQYF. CDR3 sequence (DNA): TGTGCCAGCACCATTAGATCCTCCGGGACAGGGAACTACGAGCAGTACTTC.

This sequence joins TRBV12-3 or TRBV12-4 and TRBJ1-1; D ambiguous. V gave up 7 bases and J gave up 7 bases, with 19 bases separating them. The CDR3 contains 14 residues. The DNA of the CDR3 is TGTGCCAGCAACGAAGTCGGCAGGTTCCATGAAGCTTTCTTT. Translation: CASNEVGRFHEAFF.

The chain is built from TRBV27 and TRBJ2-3, with 9 positions matching TRBD2. Germline CDR1 is MNHEY and CDR2 is SMNVEV (reference sequence). Germline trimming cut 5 bases from V and 5 bases from J; bases unmatched to any gene: 8. This CDR3 region has 15 residues. CDR3 sequence reads: CASSPIAGVKDTQYF. CDR3 nucleotide sequence: TGTGCCAGCAGTCCCATAGCGGGAGTAAAAGATACGCAGTATTTT.

This clonotype was detected many times. The chain is built from TRBV24-1 and TRBJ2-3, with D uncertain. V lost 3 bases and J 8 bases, leaving 11 bases between the germline ends. Germline CDR1 reads KGHDR; CDR2 reads SFDVKD. CDR3 length: 13 amino acids. As DNA, the CDR3 is TGTGCCACCAGTGATCCCCTTTGGAGTACGCAGTATTTT. Its translation is CATSDPLWSTQYF.

The table lists this clonotype with a few counts. The chain combines TRBV20-1 with TRBJ1-2; no definite D call. CDR1 and CDR2 (germline): DFQATT, SNEGSKA (reference sequence). This CDR3 region has 12 residues. Trimming left V 4 bases short and J 5 bases short, with 11 bases between. The CDR3 DNA reads as TGCAGTGCTACTCCCGGCGGATATGGCTACACCTTC. Its translation is CSATPGGYGYTF.

The chain combines TRBV6-1 with TRBJ2-2; 10 bases are shared with TRBD1. The CDR3 totals 16 residues. The germline V gene encodes CDR1 MNHNS and CDR2 SASEGT. Germline trimming cut 4 bases from V and 3 bases from J; bases unmatched to any gene: 5. The CDR3 bases are TGTGCCAGCAGTGGCGGACAGGGGGGGCACACCGGGGAGCTGTTTTTT. It encodes CASSGGQGGHTGELFF.

Regarding this clonotype: A much more abundant neighbour one base away suggests this may be a read error. The chain combines TRBV29-1 with TRBJ2-5; D may be TRBD2 (5 bases). Germline V CDR1 and CDR2: SQVTM, ANQGSEA. V was cut by 5 bases and J by 7 bases, with 14 bases left in between. The CDR3 sequence is 12 residues long. DNA of the CDR3: TGCAGCGTTCGGGTGGTTGGAGGGACCCAGTACTTC. Its protein is CSVRVVGGTQYF.

The chain uses TRBV6-2 or TRBV6-3 and TRBJ2-1; 11 bases match TRBD2. V trimming: 0 bases; J trimming: 1 base; junction bases outside the gene matches: 2. This CDR3 region has 17 residues. Germline values: CDR1 MNHEY, CDR2 SVGEGT. CDR3 amino acids: CASSYSTSGVSYNEQFF. CDR3 bases: TGTGCCAGCAGTTACTCGACTAGCGGGGTATCCTACAATGAGCAGTTCTTC.

Points on this clonotype: A read error may explain this, as a much larger clone is one base away. The CDR3 nucleotides are TGTGCCAGCAGCCAAAACGCGGGACTAGCCAATGAGCAGTACTTC. Residues: CASSQNAGLANEQYF. V usage is TRBV3-1 and J usage is TRBJ2-4; TRBD2 matches 9 bases. J was trimmed by 13 bases and V by 2 bases; bases with no gene match: 12. This CDR3 spans 15 amino acids. Per germline, CDR1 LGHDT and CDR2 YNNKEL (reference sequence). The complete variable domain, with remaining parts taken from reference TRBV3-1 and TRBJ2-4, reads DTAVSQTPKYLVTQMGNDKSIKCEQNLGHDTMYWYKQDSKKFLKIMFSYNNKELIINETVPNRFSPKSPDKAHLNLHINSLELGDSAVYFCASSQNAGLANEQYFGAGTRLSVL.

This clonotype was counted only a few times. This chain uses TRBV12-3 or TRBV12-4 with TRBJ2-5, with D perhaps given as TRBD1 or TRBD2 (5 bases each). CDR3 size: 17 residues. Trimming took 6 bases from V and 0 from J, leaving 20 bases between them. CDR3 sequence reads: CASSPPAGTEYQETQYF. The DNA for the CDR3 is TGTGCCAGCAGCCCCCCTGCCGGGACGGAGTACCAAGAGACCCAGTACTTC.

This clonotype was counted only a few times. The chain combines TRBV29-1 with TRBJ2-2; 7 nucleotides agree with TRBD1. CDR1 is SQVTM and CDR2 is ANQGSEA in the germline V gene. Losses at the gene ends were 4 bases for V and 2 bases for J; bases not matched to a gene: 4. This CDR3 contains 14 residues. CDR3 amino acids: CSVGWDSNTGELFF. CDR3 in DNA: TGCAGCGTTGGTTGGGACAGCAACACCGGGGAGCTGTTTTTT.

Only a few counts were recorded for this clonotype. The genes are TRBV6-5 and TRBJ2-3; 8 bases are shared with TRBD2. CDR1 is MNHEY, CDR2 SVGAGI, per germline. The CDR3 sequence is 15 residues long. The V segment lost 6 bases and the J segment 8 bases; nucleotides outside the gene matches: 13. The CDR3 spells CASRPSGPPFRTQYF. In DNA form, the CDR3 reads TGTGCCAGCAGGCCTAGCGGGCCCCCATTTCGTACGCAGTATTTT.

CDR3 loop: CASSLFKGGGGDTQYF. The CDR3 DNA reads as TGCGCCAGCAGCCTGTTCAAAGGCGGGGGTGGGGATACGCAGTATTTT. V gene TRBV5-1 combines with J gene TRBJ2-3, with 7 bases identical to TRBD2. With 4 bases clipped from V and 6 bases from J, the junction kept 14 bases outside the gene matches. There are 16 residues in the CDR3. Germline lookup yields CDR1 SGHRS and CDR2 YFSETQ.

V and J are TRBV7-2 and TRBJ2-3; 10 nucleotides agree with TRBD2. Germline V CDR1 and CDR2: SGHTA, FQGNSA. The CDR3 totals 18 residues. Losses at the gene ends were 6 bases for V and 4 bases for J; bases not matched to a gene: 16. CDR3 region: CASSGGQRGGVISDTQYF. CDR3 sequence (DNA): TGTGCCAGCAGTGGAGGCCAGCGGGGGGGAGTTATTTCAGATACGCAGTATTTT.

The rearrangement joins TRBV20-1 to TRBJ1-5; tentatively, D is TRBD1 (6 bases). This CDR3 contains 13 residues. The germline V gene has CDR1 DFQATT and CDR2 SNEGSKA (reference sequence). Trimming stripped 6 bases from V and 7 bases from J, with 16 bases between. CDR3 residues: CSARGTVGQPQHF. The CDR3 DNA reads TGCAGTGCAAGGGGGACGGTCGGGCAGCCCCAGCATTTT.

This clonotype showed up just a few times. The chain carries TRBV10-3 and TRBJ2-5; no definite D call. V was clipped by 8 bases and J by 5 bases, with 15 bases between them. The germline V gene has CDR1 ENHRY and CDR2 SYGVKD. This CDR3 is built from 13 residues. The CDR3 DNA is TGTGCCATCGGGCCGAGTTTCCGGGAGACCCAGTACTTC. As protein: CAIGPSFRETQYF.